The rows below give T cell receptor beta chains drawn from one sample of a study of cytomegalovirus exposure and HLA in healthy donors. Data came from immunoSEQ multiplex PCR; TCRdb stores just in-frame clones and leaves some out. The sample carries 130,000 to 150,000 clones, 78% recorded once. The sample taken for sequencing was PBMCs. These TCRs come from a female donor in good health and CMV-seronegative. The conserved cysteine and the conserved F or W are not part of the CDR3 here. The D gene is left open where the match is weak.

J gene: TRBJ1-2; V gene: TRBV29-1; D gene: -; CDR3 protein: SVAETVRNYYGYT
J gene: TRBJ2-7; V gene: TRBV7-3; D gene: -; CDR3 protein: ASSPRQDYEQY
J gene: TRBJ2-2; V gene: TRBV5-1; D gene: TRBD1; CDR3 protein: ASSSPYRGTGELF
J gene: TRBJ2-5; V gene: TRBV29-1; D gene: TRBD2; CDR3 protein: SVAGGRRQETQY
J gene: TRBJ1-2; V gene: TRBV29-1; D gene: TRBD1; CDR3 protein: SVDDRGSIDGYT
J gene: TRBJ2-2; V gene: TRBV7-3; D gene: -; CDR3 protein: ASSLRPGVNTGELF
J gene: TRBJ2-7; V gene: TRBV28; D gene: -; CDR3 protein: ASSWGDTTYEQY
J gene: TRBJ2-7; V gene: TRBV18; D gene: TRBD2; CDR3 protein: ASSPDGGYEQY
J gene: TRBJ2-2; V gene: TRBV30; D gene: -; CDR3 protein: AWSIGGTPTGELF
J gene: TRBJ1-2; V gene: TRBV5-6; D gene: -; CDR3 protein: ASSPTGTGGYT
J gene: TRBJ1-1; V gene: TRBV29-1; D gene: -; CDR3 protein: SGGGAWNTEAF
J gene: TRBJ2-3; V gene: TRBV10-1; D gene: -; CDR3 protein: ASSESRATDTQY
J gene: TRBJ2-3; V gene: TRBV28; D gene: -; CDR3 protein: ASSLQGGGGLDTQY
J gene: TRBJ2-7; V gene: TRBV7-8; D gene: -; CDR3 protein: ASSPSPQGSYEQY
J gene: TRBJ1-2; V gene: TRBV28; D gene: TRBD1; CDR3 protein: ASSFLQGARGYT
J gene: -; V gene: TRBV6-5; D gene: TRBD2; CDR3 protein: ASRLAGATGELF
J gene: TRBJ1-1; V gene: TRBV7-2; D gene: TRBD1; CDR3 protein: ASSLRQGAYGAEAF
J gene: TRBJ2-3; V gene: TRBV11-3; D gene: TRBD2; CDR3 protein: ASSLGTSETDTQY
J gene: TRBJ2-1; V gene: TRBV2; D gene: TRBD2; CDR3 protein: ASSIAGGPVNEQF
J gene: TRBJ2-1; V gene: TRBV7-2; D gene: TRBD2; CDR3 protein: ASSLGYMAGAYNEQF
J gene: TRBJ1-4; V gene: TRBV15; D gene: -; CDR3 protein: ATSILGLAGDEKLF
J gene: TRBJ2-1; V gene: TRBV18; D gene: TRBD1; CDR3 protein: ASSLIQGTGFYNEQF
J gene: TRBJ1-1; V gene: TRBV6-1; D gene: -; CDR3 protein: ASSELWQAF
J gene: TRBJ1-1; V gene: TRBV4-3; D gene: -; CDR3 protein: ASSQAGRPSTEAF
J gene: TRBJ2-7; V gene: TRBV7-9; D gene: TRBD2; CDR3 protein: ASSSLTSGGPYEQY
J gene: TRBJ1-4; V gene: TRBV27; D gene: -; CDR3 protein: ASSLSRRVPNEKLF
J gene: TRBJ1-2; V gene: TRBV27; D gene: -; CDR3 protein: ASSFSGGGGYT
J gene: TRBJ1-1; V gene: TRBV4-2; D gene: -; CDR3 protein: ASSPAHSLNTEAF
J gene: TRBJ2-7; V gene: TRBV4-3; D gene: TRBD1; CDR3 protein: ASSHQPGQGDEQY
J gene: TRBJ2-7; V gene: TRBV9; D gene: -; CDR3 protein: ASSGLPAGEQY
J gene: TRBJ2-5; V gene: TRBV29-1; D gene: TRBD2; CDR3 protein: SVGGGQETQY
J gene: TRBJ2-5; V gene: TRBV9; D gene: -; CDR3 protein: ASSVDVLTQETQY
J gene: TRBJ1-5; V gene: TRBV6-5; D gene: TRBD1; CDR3 protein: ASSLQGGSNQPQH
J gene: TRBJ2-7; V gene: TRBV5-1; D gene: -; CDR3 protein: ASSQGGLVWEQY
J gene: TRBJ2-5; V gene: TRBV7-9; D gene: -; CDR3 protein: ASRPEGGAFQETQY
J gene: TRBJ1-2; V gene: TRBV29-1; D gene: TRBD1; CDR3 protein: SADREFYGYT
J gene: TRBJ2-6; V gene: TRBV29-1; D gene: -; CDR3 protein: SVEVGAGANVLT
J gene: TRBJ2-1; V gene: TRBV5-8; D gene: -; CDR3 protein: ASSRDWAGEQF
J gene: TRBJ2-1; V gene: TRBV7-2; D gene: -; CDR3 protein: ASSLETGRRF
J gene: TRBJ2-1; V gene: TRBV18; D gene: -; CDR3 protein: ASSPLTNEQF
J gene: TRBJ1-3; V gene: TRBV5-1; D gene: TRBD1; CDR3 protein: ASSWAGGASGNTIY
J gene: TRBJ1-1; V gene: TRBV7-9; D gene: -; CDR3 protein: ASSLASLTEAF
J gene: TRBJ2-7; V gene: TRBV6-5; D gene: -; CDR3 protein: ASSYSETTSYEQY
J gene: TRBJ2-5; V gene: TRBV5-1; D gene: -; CDR3 protein: ASSPLGWEQETQY
J gene: TRBJ2-2; V gene: TRBV4-2; D gene: TRBD2; CDR3 protein: ASSQEGTRFAGELF
J gene: TRBJ1-3; V gene: TRBV7-2; D gene: -; CDR3 protein: ASSFARTGSGNTIY
J gene: TRBJ2-5; V gene: TRBV7-9; D gene: -; CDR3 protein: ASSLVGVQETQY
J gene: TRBJ1-2; V gene: TRBV5-6; D gene: -; CDR3 protein: ASSLGRVAAGYT